Each of the 21 T cell receptor beta chains below was sequenced from the same sample in a study of shared clonotypes between healthy human individuals. The naive CD8 fraction comprised CD45RO-negative cells positively selected for CCR7 and excluded terminally differentiated effector memory CD45RA+ cells. Assay used: immunoSEQ multiplex PCR; TCRdb lists only in-frame clones, some missing. Among around 2,000,000 clones, about 95% were seen once, and the ten largest hold more than 0.9%. The material sequenced was naive CD8+ T cells sorted from blood. The source is a man between 18 and 35 years old in good health.

The V call is TRBV9, the J call TRBJ2-7; D is unresolved. CDR1 and CDR2 (germline): SGDLS, YYNGEE. The V end was cut by 4 bases, the J end by 5 bases, with 16 bases between. This CDR3 comprises 14 residues. The CDR3, as DNA: TGTGCCAGCAGCCCTACGACAAATTCCCACGAGCAGTACTTC. Translating gives CASSPTTNSHEQYF.

The chain couples TRBV4-3 to TRBJ2-2; D gene uncertain. Between the trimmed V and J ends, which lost 0 bases and 1 base, there was a span of 12 bases. Germline V lookup: CDR1 LGHNA, CDR2 YSLEER. The CDR3 sequence is 17 residues long. The CDR3 region is CASSQDFFRGNTGELFF. The DNA for the CDR3 is TGCGCCAGCAGCCAAGATTTCTTTCGCGGGAACACCGGGGAGCTGTTTTTT.

This rearrangement joins TRBV2 to TRBJ2-7, with D tentatively TRBD2 (6 bases). Trimming pared 7 bases from V and 3 bases from J, leaving 13 bases between. There are 13 residues in the CDR3. CDR1 and CDR2 from the germline V gene are SNHLY and FYNNEI. The CDR3 is CASTGTPYYEQYF. The CDR3 coding sequence is TGTGCCAGCACCGGGACTCCATACTACGAGCAGTACTTC.

This chain links TRBV19 with TRBJ2-7, with a possible D match to TRBD1 (6 bases). The CDR3 has 13 amino acids. Trimming removed 4 bases from V and 3 bases from J, with 10 bases in between. Germline V lookup: CDR1 LNHDA, CDR2 SQIVND (reference sequence). CDR3 coding DNA: TGTGCCAGTAGTACCTCACAGGGCTACGAGCAGTACTTC. Translated, it gives CASSTSQGYEQYF.

V usage is TRBV11-2 and J usage is TRBJ2-5; TRBD1 agrees at 8 bases. Germline V gene data show CDR1 as SGHAT and CDR2 as FQNNGV. The CDR3 sequence is 16 residues long. J gave up 5 bases and V 0 bases, and 8 bases lay outside the gene matches. The CDR3 here is CASSLEGPGGEETQYF. Here the CDR3 DNA reads TGTGCCAGCAGCTTAGAGGGGCCAGGGGGCGAGGAGACCCAGTACTTC.

This chain uses TRBV19 with TRBJ2-1; the D gene is possibly TRBD1 (6 bases). The CDR3 totals 17 residues. V lost 1 base and J lost 5, with 18 bases in between. Germline-derived CDR1 and CDR2 are LNHDA and SQIVND (reference sequence). The CDR3, as DNA: TGTGCCAGTAGTATAGTGGGGCAGGGGTCGGGCGACAATGAGCAGTTCTTC. The encoded protein is CASSIVGQGSGDNEQFF.

To note about this clone: Compared with germline, one end of the junction differs, possibly owing to a read error. The gene calls are TRBV9 and TRBJ1-5, with 7 bases matching TRBD1. CDR3 length: 15 amino acids. Germline CDR1 SGDLS, CDR2 YYNGEE. The CDR3 sequence is CTSSTGTDSNQPQHF. The DNA for the CDR3 is TGTACCAGCAGCACGGGGACAGATAGCAATCAGCCCCAGCATTTT.

The sample holds a few counts of this clone. Other DNA sequences in this sample translate to the same CDR3. The V call is TRBV10-3, the J call TRBJ2-2; D gene unclear. V lost 4 bases to trimming and J lost 5 bases, with 5 bases between them. Germline-derived CDR1 and CDR2 are ENHRY and SYGVKD. The CDR3 totals 12 residues. The CDR3 reads CAISGGTGELFF. The CDR3 DNA sequence: TGTGCCATCAGTGGGGGAACCGGGGAGCTGTTTTTT.

The chain is built from TRBV2 and TRBJ2-7; tentative D call: TRBD1 (6 bases). V was cut by 4 bases and J by 0 bases, with 16 bases left in between. The length of the CDR3 is 16 residues. Germline CDR1 reads SNHLY; CDR2 reads FYNNEI. The DNA of the CDR3 is TGTGCCAGCAGTGGATTGGGACACCGTAGCTCCTACGAGCAGTACTTC. Translation gives CASSGLGHRSSYEQYF.

This clone was recorded only once. Since a much larger clone is just one base distant, this may be a read error. The identical CDR3 is also encoded by other nucleotide sequences in the sample. The chain combines TRBV30 with TRBJ2-7; no definite D call. The CDR3 spans 12 residues. CDR1 GTSNPN and CDR2 SVGIG come from the germline V gene (reference sequence). Trimming left V 0 bases short and J 7 bases short, with 10 bases between. CDR3 amino acids: CAWSVPGAEQYF. The CDR3 DNA follows: TGTGCCTGGAGTGTACCGGGCGCTGAGCAGTACTTC.

The chain recombines TRBV6-5 with TRBJ2-2, with D perhaps matching TRBD1 (6 bases). Germline CDR1 reads MNHEY; CDR2 reads SVGAGI. V lost 4 bases, J lost 8 bases, and 17 bases lay in between. This CDR3 spans 15 amino acids. CDR3 in amino acids: CASSWDQGSSGELFF. The CDR3, as DNA: TGTGCCAGCAGTTGGGACCAGGGGAGCTCGGGGGAGCTGTTTTTT.

The V gene is TRBV5-4, the J gene TRBJ2-1; D might be TRBD1 (6 bases). CDR1 is SGHNT, CDR2 YYREEE, per germline (reference sequence). CDR3 length: 15 residues. V lost 4 bases, J lost 3 bases, and 14 bases lay in between. The CDR3 region is CASSIFTGIYNEQFF. CDR3 DNA: TGTGCCAGCAGCATATTTACAGGGATCTACAATGAGCAGTTCTTC.

The chain joins TRBV2 to TRBJ2-4, with TRBD2 matching over 10 bases. The V segment lost 8 bases and the J segment 5 bases; nucleotides outside the gene matches: 9. There are 15 residues in the CDR3. Germline V CDR1 and CDR2: SNHLY, FYNNEI. The CDR3 coding sequence is TGTGCCAGCTTGTGGAAAAGCGGGAGGGAAAACATTCAGTACTTC. Its protein is CASLWKSGRENIQYF.

The chain recombines TRBV30 with TRBJ2-1, with 9 bases matching TRBD2. This CDR3 is built from 14 residues. Germline loops: CDR1 GTSNPN, CDR2 SVGIG (reference sequence). The V and J ends lost 5 bases and 7 bases, in that order; junction bases with no gene match: 9. The CDR3: CAWGFAGGHNEQFF. CDR3 nucleotides: TGTGCCTGGGGCTTTGCGGGGGGGCATAATGAGCAGTTCTTC.

This clone appeared once. The J gene is TRBJ1-2, the V gene TRBV5-1; TRBD1 matches 8 bases. Germline CDR1 reads SGHRS; CDR2 reads YFSETQ. The CDR3 sequence is 13 residues long. The V segment lost 0 bases and the J segment 8 bases; nucleotides outside the gene matches: 3. CDR3 sequence reads: CASSLAQGDGYTF. The CDR3 region has the DNA TGCGCCAGCAGCTTGGCACAGGGGGACGGCTACACCTTC.

The rearrangement joins TRBV27 to TRBJ2-1; no reliable D call. CDR3 length: 13 residues. V was shortened by 5 bases and J by 3 bases, with 8 bases between the two germline ends. In germline, CDR1 is MNHEY, CDR2 SMNVEV (reference sequence). DNA of the CDR3: TGTGCCAGCAGTGCTGGGGTCTACAATGAGCAGTTCTTC. Its translation is CASSAGVYNEQFF.

V usage is TRBV7-9 and J usage is TRBJ2-1, with 7 bases that match TRBD1. Germline-derived CDR1 and CDR2 are SEHNR and FQNEAQ (reference sequence). V lost 3 bases to trimming and J lost 7 bases; unmatched junction nucleotides: 9. The CDR3 runs to 15 residues. The CDR3 is CASSFGTVTGNEQFF. The CDR3 nucleotides read TGTGCCAGCAGCTTTGGGACAGTTACGGGGAATGAGCAGTTCTTC. Filled out from reference TRBV7-9 and TRBJ2-1, the complete variable domain reads DTGVSQNPRHKITKRGQNVTFRCDPISEHNRLYWYRQTLGQGPEFLTYFQNEAQLEKSRLLSDRFSAERPKGSFSTLEIQRTEQGDSAMYLCASSFGTVTGNEQFFGPGTRLTVL.

The CDR3 coding sequence is TGTGCCAGCACCCATAGCGGGGGGGCCGGAGATACGCAGTATTTT. It encodes CASTHSGGAGDTQYF. The rearrangement joins TRBV27 to TRBJ2-3, with TRBD2 matching over 11 bases. The germline V gene has CDR1 MNHEY and CDR2 SMNVEV (reference sequence). This CDR3 region has 15 residues. With V trimmed by 7 bases and J by 5 bases, 8 bases remained unmatched.

On this clone itself: This sample also contains other DNA sequences that code for the same CDR3. The chain links TRBV4-1 to TRBJ2-7; possibly TRBD1 or TRBD2 for D (7 bases each). CDR1 and CDR2 (germline): MGHRA, YSYEKL. V dropped 6 bases and J dropped 0 bases, with 15 bases sitting between them. There are 15 residues in the CDR3. DNA for the CDR3: TGCGCCAGCAGTCCCAGCGGGGACAGCTCCTACGAGCAGTACTTC. This sequence encodes CASSPSGDSSYEQYF.

The chain links TRBV30 to TRBJ2-7; 9 nucleotides line up with TRBD2. There are 14 residues in the CDR3. Losses at the gene ends were 0 bases for V and 7 bases for J; bases not matched to a gene: 7. Germline assignment: CDR1 GTSNPN and CDR2 SVGIG (reference sequence). The CDR3 sequence is CAWSVGSGSSEQYF. The DNA of the CDR3 is TGTGCCTGGAGTGTTGGTAGCGGGAGTTCTGAGCAGTACTTC.

This sequence joins TRBV28 and TRBJ2-5; 11 bases align to TRBD2. The CDR3 spans 15 residues. Germline values: CDR1 MDHEN, CDR2 SYDVKM. V shed 8 bases, J shed 2 bases, and the junction held 7 bases outside the gene matches. The CDR3 DNA is TGTGCCAGCTCCGAGGGACTAGCGGCTCAAGAGACCCAGTACTTC. Translated: CASSEGLAAQETQYF.